Listed here are 18 T cell receptor beta chains from one sample, sequenced in a study of T-cell memory formation after mild COVID-19 (dated by TCRdb to 2020 to 2022). Receptor amplification or capture employed 5' RACE. Sequencing used an Illumina NovaSeq 6000. TCRdb reprocessing: public reads trimmed at Q25 with fastp, clones called with MiXCR, in-frame beta chains kept. Rows with a matching CDR3 protein are joined into one entry that keeps the most common DNA and genes. In all, the sample holds some 450,000 distinct CDR3 sequences, and roughly 17% of those were seen once. The ten most abundant clones make up 20% to 25% of the sample. The specimen was PBMCs or a T cell subset sorted from them (not recorded which). The receptors derive from a man in his late teens or twenties who had mild COVID-19 (a few samples of this study predate the infection). The sample titles of this study are shuffled in the database, so cell type and time point are left out; the donor was told from shared clones.

This clonotype was found a few times. The chain combines TRBV19 with TRBJ2-5, with a possible D match to TRBD1 (5 bases). Germline V gene lookup returns CDR1 LNHDA and CDR2 SQIVND (reference sequence). Between the trimmed V and J ends, which lost 6 bases and 8 bases, there was a span of 16 bases. The CDR3 sequence is 13 residues long. CDR3 in amino acids: CASSIEAQGTQYF. CDR3 nucleotides: TGTGCCAGTAGCATCGAAGCTCAGGGAACCCAGTACTTC.

The rearrangement uses TRBV20-1 and TRBJ2-1; D is possibly TRBD2 (6 bases). The length of the CDR3 is 15 residues. The V gene's germline CDR1 is DFQATT and CDR2 SNEGSKA (reference sequence). Trimming took 3 bases from V and 6 from J, leaving 18 bases between them. The CDR3 is CSASPEGILGNEQFF. The CDR3 bases are TGCAGTGCTAGTCCGGAGGGGATTCTTGGCAATGAGCAGTTCTTC.

This clonotype has ten or more counts. The gene calls are TRBV7-9 and TRBJ2-2, with 10 bases fitting TRBD2. This CDR3 has 17 residues. V dropped 2 bases and J dropped 6; count of bases not matched to a gene: 9. CDR1 and CDR2 from the germline V gene are SEHNR and FQNEAQ (reference sequence). The DNA for the CDR3 is TGTGCCAGCAGCTTATCCAGCGGGGGGGCGCTCGCCGGGGAGCTGTTTTTT. Protein sequence: CASSLSSGGALAGELFF. Looking up the rest from reference TRBV7-9 and TRBJ2-2 gives the full variable domain: DTGVSQNPRHKITKRGQNVTFRCDPISEHNRLYWYRQTLGQGPEFLTYFQNEAQLEKSRLLSDRFSAERPKGSFSTLEIQRTEQGDSAMYLCASSLSSGGALAGELFFGEGSRLTVL.

The rearrangement joins TRBV29-1 to TRBJ1-5, with 12 bases fitting TRBD1. The V segment lost 6 bases and the J segment 5 bases; nucleotides outside the gene matches: 5. This CDR3 has 14 residues. Germline V lookup: CDR1 SQVTM, CDR2 ANQGSEA. The CDR3, as DNA: TGCAGCGTGGGACAGGGGGCCCGAGATCAGCCCCAGCATTTT. Protein product: CSVGQGARDQPQHF.

The chain uses TRBV7-2 and TRBJ2-5; TRBD2 aligns across 9 bases. Germline assignment: CDR1 SGHTA and CDR2 FQGNSA. The CDR3 spans 14 residues. J gave up 3 bases and V 5 bases, and 4 bases lay outside the gene matches. The chain's CDR3 is CASSVGTSKETQYF. The CDR3, as DNA: TGTGCCAGCAGCGTCGGGACTAGCAAAGAGACCCAGTACTTC. Supplemented by reference TRBV7-2 and TRBJ2-5, the full variable domain reads GAGVSQSPSNKVTEKGKDVELRCDPISGHTALYWYRQSLGQGLEFLIYFQGNSAPDKSGLPSDRFSAERTGGSVSTLTIQRTQQEDSAVYLCASSVGTSKETQYFGPGTRLLVL.

The genes are TRBV19 and TRBJ1-2, with a weak D call TRBD1 (6 bases). Trimming took off 10 bases at V and 7 bases at J, with 16 bases between the two ends. The CDR3 contains 12 residues. Germline values: CDR1 LNHDA, CDR2 SQIVND (reference sequence). In DNA, the CDR3 is TGTGCCACCTGGGGCGACAGGTCTGGCTACACCTTC. As protein: CATWGDRSGYTF.

This chain connects TRBV10-2 to TRBJ2-7, with unresolved D. Germline CDR1 and CDR2: WSHSY and SAAADI. Deletions cut 2 bases from V and 3 bases from J, with 8 bases between. The CDR3 extends over 13 amino acids. Here the CDR3 reads CASSEGENYEQYF. The DNA for the CDR3 is TGCGCCAGCAGTGAGGGAGAAAACTACGAGCAGTACTTC.

Only a few counts were recorded for this clonotype. The rearrangement links TRBV27 to TRBJ1-5; D ambiguous. The CDR3 has 14 amino acids. V was pared by 6 bases and J by 1 base, with 10 bases between. Germline V gene lookup returns CDR1 MNHEY and CDR2 SMNVEV (reference sequence). This CDR3 reads CASRRAGSNQPQHF. DNA of the CDR3: TGTGCCAGCAGAAGGGCTGGAAGCAATCAGCCCCAGCATTTT.

This clonotype appeared many times. The chain's CDR3 is CASSRRAAHEQFF. The CDR3 DNA reads as TGTGCCAGCAGCCGGCGAGCGGCCCATGAGCAGTTCTTC. This rearrangement joins TRBV6-2 or TRBV6-3 to TRBJ2-1; a weak D match, TRBD2 (5 bases). V was trimmed by 6 bases and J by 8 bases, leaving 14 bases between them. The CDR3 contains 13 residues. The germline CDR1 and CDR2 sequences are MNHEY and SVGEGT.

The chain recombines TRBV13 with TRBJ1-2; possible D gene TRBD1, 5 bases. Germline V gene sequence: CDR1 PRHDT, CDR2 FYEKMQ (reference sequence). CDR3 length equals 15 residues. V lost 3 bases to trimming and J lost 1 base, with 12 bases between them. The CDR3 nucleotides read TGTGCCAGCAGCTTTCGGAGCAGGGATAACTATGGCTACACCTTC. Its protein product is CASSFRSRDNYGYTF.

This clonotype was observed a handful of times. The chain links TRBV9 to TRBJ1-2; D uncertain. The CDR3 length is 15 residues. The germline V gene encodes CDR1 SGDLS and CDR2 YYNGEE. The V end lost 0 bases, the J end lost 6 bases, and 15 bases lay between the germline ends. Here the CDR3 DNA reads TGTGCCAGCAGCGTAGATCACGGCGTCAGCGATGGCTACACCTTC. The encoded protein is CASSVDHGVSDGYTF.

A few counts support this clonotype. The V and J genes are TRBV6-5 and TRBJ1-2; no clear D. The germline V and J ends were trimmed by 5 bases and 1 base, with 8 bases remaining between them. Germline CDR1 and CDR2: MNHEY and SVGAGI. This CDR3 comprises 13 residues. The CDR3 DNA reads as TGTGCCAGCAGTCAAGGAATTAACTATGGCTACACCTTC. It is translated as CASSQGINYGYTF.

This clonotype has a handful of counts. This chain joins TRBV9 and TRBJ2-3; D is possibly TRBD2 (5 bases). Per the germline V gene, CDR1 is SGDLS and CDR2 is YYNGEE. Trimming pared 4 bases from V and 4 bases from J, leaving 10 bases between. CDR3 length equals 13 residues. The CDR3: CASSSAGPDTQYF. In DNA, the CDR3 is TGTGCCAGCAGCTCTGCGGGCCCAGATACGCAGTATTTT.

This clonotype came up many times. This chain joins TRBV12-3 or TRBV12-4 and TRBJ2-1, with D unclear. This CDR3 is 16 amino acids long. V gave up 3 bases and J gave up 0 bases, with 12 bases separating them. CDR3: CASSFPLWSSYNEQFF. The CDR3 DNA reads as TGTGCCAGCAGTTTCCCCCTTTGGAGCTCCTACAATGAGCAGTTCTTC.

This chain links TRBV11-2 with TRBJ2-5; D might be TRBD1 (5 bases). Germline lookup yields CDR1 SGHAT and CDR2 FQNNGV. With 2 bases removed from V and 4 bases from J, the gap between germline ends came to 14 bases. The CDR3 contains 15 residues. Written as DNA, the CDR3 is TGTGCCAGCAGCTTACGCTCCAGGGTCCGAGAGACCCAGTACTTC. Protein product: CASSLRSRVRETQYF.

V and J are TRBV11-2 and TRBJ1-5, with D perhaps matching TRBD1 (5 bases). CDR1 and CDR2 from the germline V gene are SGHAT and FQNNGV. Trimming took 4 bases from V and 0 from J, leaving 7 bases between them. The CDR3 consists of 14 residues. For the CDR3, the DNA is TGTGCCAGCAGCTCGGGGCTTAGCAATCAGCCCCAGCATTTT. Translated: CASSSGLSNQPQHF. The whole variable domain, filled in from reference TRBV11-2 and TRBJ1-5, reads EAGVAQSPRYKIIEKRQSVAFWCNPISGHATLYWYQQILGQGPKLLIQFQNNGVVDDSQLPKDRFSAERLKGVDSTLKIQPAKLEDSAVYLCASSSGLSNQPQHFGDGTRLSIL.

The chain couples TRBV15 to TRBJ1-4; no reliable D call. The CDR3 has 17 amino acids. V dropped 0 bases and J dropped 8 bases, with 19 bases sitting between them. Germline lookup yields CDR1 LNHNV and CDR2 YYDKDF (reference sequence). The CDR3 DNA sequence: TGTGCCACCAGCAGAGACCCGGAGCCTAGGATGGGAGAAAAACTGTTTTTT. Translation gives CATSRDPEPRMGEKLFF.

In its sample, this clonotype was seen a few times. This CDR3 is CAISGQGNTEAFF. The CDR3 nucleotides are TGTGCCATCAGCGGACAGGGCAACACTGAAGCTTTCTTT. This chain links TRBV10-3 with TRBJ1-1; 8 positions agree with TRBD1. Germline V gives CDR1 ENHRY, CDR2 SYGVKD. This CDR3 comprises 13 residues. J lost 2 bases, V lost 6 bases, and 2 bases had no gene match.